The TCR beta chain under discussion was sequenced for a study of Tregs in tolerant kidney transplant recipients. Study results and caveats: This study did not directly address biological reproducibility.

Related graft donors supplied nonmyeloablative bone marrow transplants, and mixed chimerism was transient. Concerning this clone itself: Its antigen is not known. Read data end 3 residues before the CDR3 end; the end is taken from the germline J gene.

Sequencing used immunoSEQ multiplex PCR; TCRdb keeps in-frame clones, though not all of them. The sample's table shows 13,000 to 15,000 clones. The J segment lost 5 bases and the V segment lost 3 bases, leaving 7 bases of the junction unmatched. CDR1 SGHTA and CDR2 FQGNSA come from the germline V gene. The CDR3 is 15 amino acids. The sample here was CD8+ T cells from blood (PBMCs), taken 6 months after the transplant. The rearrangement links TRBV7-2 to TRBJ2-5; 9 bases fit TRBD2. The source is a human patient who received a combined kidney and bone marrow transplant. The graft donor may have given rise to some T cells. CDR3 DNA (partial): TGTGCCAGCAGCTTCCCAGCGGGAGGCCGGGAGACC. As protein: CASSFPAGGRET. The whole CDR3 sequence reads CASSFPAGGRETQYF.